This T cell receptor beta chain is drawn from a study of cytomegalovirus exposure and HLA in healthy donors. Study-wide results and caveats: A subsequent analysis found that TCR clusters from the first cohort also tended to co-occur in the 90 to 150 validation repertoires, with approximately 94% of cluster scores above 0.

For this clone: The antigen remains unidentified.

Using immunoSEQ multiplex PCR, the repertoire was profiled, and TCRdb retains in-frame clones only, with some absent. The profile covers 150,000 to 200,000 clones, with 85% appearing a single time and about a sixth taken by the ten largest. In germline, CDR1 is SGHNT, CDR2 YYREEE (reference sequence). Unmatched junction bases numbered 7, after V lost 4 bases and J lost 0 bases. This CDR3 has 16 amino acids. The V call is TRBV5-4, the J call TRBJ2-3, with 8 bases lining up with TRBD2. Sequencing used PBMCs. The receptor was isolated from a young man in good health and CMV-seropositive. The CDR3 loop reads CASSALAGTSTDTQYF. CDR3 bases: TGTGCCAGCAGCGCCTTAGCGGGAACTAGCACAGATACGCAGTATTTT. Using reference TRBV5-4 and TRBJ2-3 for the parts outside the CDR3, the full variable domain is ETGVTQSPTHLIKTRGQQVTLRCSSQSGHNTVSWYQQALGQGPQFIFQYYREEENGRGNFPPRFSGLQFPNYSSELNVNALELDDSALYLCASSALAGTSTDTQYFGPGTRLTVL.